Reported below is one TCR beta chain. This specimen belongs to a study of blood T cell repertoires in COVID-19. On the study more broadly: Samples of COVID-19 (acute and convalescent) were obtained from the United States, Italy and Spain.

In the original processing: Nucleated cell counts were estimated from reference gene primer amplification. Here immunoSEQ multiplex PCR was the method, and the copy in TCRdb shows in-frame clones only, minus some. V, J and clone size are those of that table, while D and trimming were read from the DNA. Among some 370,000 clones listed, 80% to 90% were seen once. V was trimmed by 5 bases and J by 5 bases, leaving 7 bases between them. Germline lookup yields CDR1 SGHAT and CDR2 FQDESV (reference sequence). CDR3 size: 11 residues. The sequencing input was peripheral blood. This TCR derives from a man between 35 and 55 years old with acute or convalescent COVID-19. The chain links TRBV11-1 to TRBJ2-7; D gene unclear. The CDR3 DNA reads as TGTGCCAGCAGCCTGTCAGACGAGCAGTACTTC. Amino acids: CASSLSDEQYF.